This entry lists 26 T cell receptor beta chains sequenced from one sample in a study of blood T cell repertoires in COVID-19 (dated by TCRdb to 2020 to 2021). Library creation used the immunoSEQ multiplex PCR assay. TCRdb carries this immuneACCESS record with in-frame sequences only. Its versions omit some clonotypes, under half of them owing to an unresolved V gene in the studies checked, with the rest unexplained. The sample includes about 58,000 clones, with around 89% observed a single time. The top ten hold about an eighth of the sample. What was sequenced was peripheral blood. The receptors here all came from a man aged 55 to 69 with active COVID-19.

V gene TRBV7-9 combines with J gene TRBJ1-4, with unresolved D. Looked up from germline, CDR1 is SEHNR and CDR2 is FQNEAQ (reference sequence). The CDR3 has 14 residues. Trimming left V 5 bases short and J 4 bases short, with 11 bases between. CDR3 residues: CASSRPEINEKLFF. The CDR3 coding sequence is TGTGCCAGCAGCCGTCCAGAAATTAATGAAAAACTGTTTTTT.

This clone was found a few times. The gene calls are TRBV28 and TRBJ2-3; D might be TRBD2 (5 bases). V lost 8 bases to trimming and J lost 5 bases, with 14 bases between them. Germline V gives CDR1 MDHEN, CDR2 SYDVKM. This CDR3 region has 13 residues. This CDR3 reads CASGKRVGDTQYF. The CDR3 DNA is TGTGCCAGCGGGAAGAGGGTGGGAGATACGCAGTATTTT.

The genes are TRBV4-2 and TRBJ1-2; 7 bases are shared with TRBD1. The germline V gene encodes CDR1 LGHNA and CDR2 YNFKEQ. Unmatched junction bases numbered 17, after V lost 7 bases and J lost 9 bases. CDR3 length equals 15 residues. Here the CDR3 DNA reads TGTGCCAGCACCTCGGTGGGGGGACAGTTCACTCGCTACACCTTC. Translation: CASTSVGGQFTRYTF.

In DNA form, the CDR3 reads TGTGCCAGCAGTAAAGGGGCAGGGGAGGGTAGGAATCAGCCCCAGCATTTT. Its translation: CASSKGAGEGRNQPQHF. The J gene is TRBJ1-5, the V gene TRBV6-1; D perhaps matches TRBD1 (6 bases). This CDR3 has 17 residues. The germline V and J ends were trimmed by 5 bases and 4 bases, with 21 bases remaining between them. Germline loops: CDR1 MNHNS, CDR2 SASEGT.

The genes are TRBV5-1 and TRBJ2-7, with 9 positions matching TRBD1. The V segment lost 0 bases and the J segment 9 bases; nucleotides outside the gene matches: 4. The V gene's germline CDR1 is SGHRS and CDR2 YFSETQ. This CDR3 has 13 residues. CDR3 DNA: TGCGCCAGCAGCTTGGATCGGGACAGGGCGCAGTACTTC. Encoded protein: CASSLDRDRAQYF.

This clone was found once. V and J are TRBV9 and TRBJ2-3; 11 bases agree with TRBD2. The CDR3 length is 16 residues. The V gene end was trimmed by 0 bases and the J gene end by 5 bases; junction bases not matched to a gene: 5. Germline assignment: CDR1 SGDLS and CDR2 YYNGEE. The CDR3 protein is CASSVELAGGEDTQYF. The CDR3 nucleotides read TGTGCCAGCAGCGTAGAGCTAGCGGGGGGTGAAGATACGCAGTATTTT.

This chain joins TRBV5-1 and TRBJ2-3, with TRBD2 matching 13 bases. The length of the CDR3 is 15 residues. After removal of 0 bases from V and 5 bases from J, the junction contained 0 bases not matched to a gene. Per germline, CDR1 SGHRS and CDR2 YFSETQ. The CDR3 coding sequence is TGCGCCAGCAGCTTGGGACTAGCGGGAGGAGATACGCAGTATTTT. Translated: CASSLGLAGGDTQYF.

The chain combines TRBV6-2 or TRBV6-3 with TRBJ1-5, with D maybe TRBD1 (6 bases). The germline CDR1 and CDR2 sequences are MNHEY and SVGEGT. Trimming stripped 5 bases from V and 0 bases from J, with 11 bases between. The CDR3 totals 15 residues. CDR3 nucleotide sequence: TGTGCCAGCAGTCGAAGGACAGCTAGCAATCAGCCCCAGCATTTT. It is translated as CASSRRTASNQPQHF.

The chain is built from TRBV5-1 and TRBJ2-7; D is unresolved. CDR1 is SGHRS, CDR2 YFSETQ, per germline. CDR3 length equals 12 residues. Trimming cost V 1 base and J 4 bases, with 6 bases left between them. CDR3 protein: CASSLSGYEQYF. The CDR3 DNA reads as TGCGCCAGCAGCTTGTCAGGATACGAGCAGTACTTC.

This clone showed up just a few times. One end of the junction does not line up with germline, which may come from a read error. This chain joins TRBV7-9 and TRBJ1-3, with a possible D match to TRBD1 (6 bases). The CDR3 covers 11 residues. Germline V gene lookup returns CDR1 SEHNR and CDR2 FQNEAQ (reference sequence). The CDR3 spells CASSAGEDRDF. The CDR3 coding sequence is TGTGCCAGCAGCGCAGGGGAAGACAGAGATTTT. Variable domain in full (rest from reference TRBV7-9 and TRBJ1-3): DTGVSQNPRHKITKRGQNVTFRCDPISEHNRLYWYRQTLGQGPEFLTYFQNEAQLEKSRLLSDRFSAERPKGSFSTLEIQRTEQGDSAMYLCASSAGEDRDFGEGSWLTVV.

This chain joins TRBV14 and TRBJ2-5, with TRBD2 identical over 10 bases. In germline, CDR1 is SGHDN, CDR2 FVKESK. The junction had 10 bases not matched to a gene; V was cut back by 4 bases and J by 5 bases. The CDR3 covers 16 residues. This chain's CDR3 is CASSPISGGAGETQYF. The DNA of the CDR3 is TGTGCCAGCAGCCCTATAAGCGGGGGGGCCGGTGAGACCCAGTACTTC.

The chain links TRBV5-1 to TRBJ2-7; no reliable D call. The germline V gene has CDR1 SGHRS and CDR2 YFSETQ. CDR3 length: 12 residues. Trimming left V 0 bases short and J 6 bases short, with 7 bases between. The CDR3 loop reads CASSLVLGEQYF. In DNA form, the CDR3 reads TGCGCCAGCAGCTTGGTCCTCGGCGAGCAGTACTTC.

The chain recombines TRBV5-6 with TRBJ1-5; weak D call: TRBD1 (6 bases). The CDR3 spans 15 residues. Germline V gene sequence: CDR1 SGHDT, CDR2 YYEEEE. V dropped 4 bases and J dropped 5 bases, with 16 bases sitting between them. The DNA for the CDR3 is TGTGCCAGCAGCCCTAGCTGGGCAGGGGATCAGCCCCAGCATTTT. It yields the protein CASSPSWAGDQPQHF.

V is TRBV3-1 (or the pseudogene TRBV3-2) and J is TRBJ2-2, with a possible D match to TRBD1 (6 bases). The CDR3 is 14 amino acids. Germline CDR1 is LGHDT and CDR2 is YNNKEL (reference sequence). V shed 5 bases and J shed 6 bases, with 13 bases lying between them. The DNA of the CDR3 is TGTGCCAGCAGCAGCATTGGGGGCGCCGGGGAGCTGTTTTTT. Translated, it gives CASSSIGGAGELFF.

V and J are TRBV10-1 and TRBJ2-2; tentatively, D is TRBD1 (6 bases). V was shortened by 6 bases and J by 0 bases, with 11 bases between the two germline ends. CDR3 length equals 15 residues. In germline, CDR1 is WNHNN, CDR2 SYGVQD (reference sequence). DNA for the CDR3: TGCGCCAGCAGGGGGGCTGACTCGAACACCGGGGAGCTGTTTTTT. It codes for CASRGADSNTGELFF.

This chain links TRBV9 with TRBJ2-2; D is ambiguous. Germline V gene sequence: CDR1 SGDLS, CDR2 YYNGEE. The CDR3 length is 14 residues. V lost 0 bases, J lost 4 bases, and 7 bases lay in between. The CDR3 sequence: CASSVVVPTGELFF. The CDR3 DNA reads as TGTGCCAGCAGCGTAGTAGTTCCCACCGGGGAGCTGTTTTTT.

The chain couples TRBV7-2 to TRBJ2-7, with TRBD2 matching over 11 bases. Germline V gene data show CDR1 as SGHTA and CDR2 as FQGNSA. With V trimmed by 1 base and J by 3 bases, 5 bases remained unmatched. The CDR3 is 16 residues long. The CDR3: CASSLGQTSGGYEQYF. The CDR3, as DNA: TGTGCCAGCAGCTTAGGGCAAACTAGCGGGGGCTACGAGCAGTACTTC.

The J gene is TRBJ2-3, the V gene TRBV11-3; 8 nucleotides align to TRBD2. Losses at the gene ends were 5 bases for V and 7 bases for J; bases not matched to a gene: 11. The CDR3 runs to 15 residues. From germline, CDR1 is SGHNT and CDR2 YENEEA. CDR3 DNA sequence: TGTGCCAGCAGCCCGGGACTAGGGGGATCATATACGCAGTATTTT. Protein: CASSPGLGGSYTQYF.

This sequence joins TRBV12-3 or TRBV12-4 and TRBJ2-3; TRBD2 aligns across 8 bases. This CDR3 region has 13 residues. The junction had 3 bases not matched to a gene; V was cut back by 5 bases and J by 5 bases. CDR3 DNA sequence: TGTGCCAGCAGTGACCGGGGGGGAGATACGCAGTATTTT. Amino acids: CASSDRGGDTQYF.

V is TRBV11-2 and J is TRBJ1-6; D not certain. The germline V and J ends were trimmed by 4 bases and 2 bases, with 18 bases remaining between them. CDR1 and CDR2 from the germline V gene are SGHAT and FQNNGV. The CDR3 covers 18 residues. In DNA, the CDR3 is TGTGCCAGCAGCTCCACCCTTGGTGGGGAGACCTATAATTCACCCCTCCACTTT. As protein: CASSSTLGGETYNSPLHF.

V usage is TRBV19 and J usage is TRBJ1-5; 9 bases fit TRBD1. V lost 3 bases to trimming and J lost 4 bases; unmatched junction nucleotides: 7. The CDR3 is made up of 16 amino acids. CDR1 and CDR2 (germline): LNHDA, SQIVND (reference sequence). CDR3 protein: CASSILGTGINQPQHF. The CDR3 nucleotides read TGTGCCAGTAGTATTTTGGGGACAGGGATAAATCAGCCCCAGCATTTT. The full variable domain, rest sourced from reference TRBV19 and TRBJ1-5, is DGGITQSPKYLFRKEGQNVTLSCEQNLNHDAMYWYRQDPGQGLRLIYYSQIVNDFQKGDIAEGYSVSREKKESFPLTVTSAQKNPTAFYLCASSILGTGINQPQHFGDGTRLSIL.

This clone is a singleton in its sample. DNA of the CDR3: TGTGCCAGCAGCTTCCCAGGGTTTGGCCCCCTCCACTTT. It encodes CASSFPGFGPLHF. This chain connects TRBV7-9 to TRBJ1-6; TRBD1 might be the D (5 bases). V was clipped by 3 bases and J by 13 bases, with 13 bases between them. CDR3 length equals 13 residues. Germline V gene data show CDR1 as SEHNR and CDR2 as FQNEAQ (reference sequence).

The CDR3 protein is CASSDRGNTGELFF. The CDR3, as DNA: TGTGCCAGTAGTGACAGGGGGAACACCGGGGAGCTGTTTTTT. This chain uses TRBV19 with TRBJ2-2; 8 bases agree with TRBD1. The CDR3 totals 14 residues. Germline-derived CDR1 and CDR2 are LNHDA and SQIVND (reference sequence). V was pared by 5 bases and J by 1 base, with 0 bases of the junction left unmatched. The full variable domain, completed using reference TRBV19 and TRBJ2-2, is DGGITQSPKYLFRKEGQNVTLSCEQNLNHDAMYWYRQDPGQGLRLIYYSQIVNDFQKGDIAEGYSVSREKKESFPLTVTSAQKNPTAFYLCASSDRGNTGELFFGEGSRLTVL.

This chain joins TRBV6-2 or TRBV6-3 and TRBJ2-7; 8 bases map to TRBD1. CDR1 MNHEY and CDR2 SVGEGT come from the germline V gene. V lost 2 bases to trimming and J lost 5 bases; unmatched junction nucleotides: 2. The length of the CDR3 is 13 residues. CDR3 nucleotide sequence: TGTGCCAGCAGTTACCCGACAGGGGACGAGCAGTACTTC. Translation gives CASSYPTGDEQYF.

V and J are TRBV5-1 and TRBJ1-2; D gene ambiguous. CDR3 length equals 14 residues. The V and J ends lost 0 bases and 6 bases respectively, with 12 bases between them. CDR1 is SGHRS and CDR2 is YFSETQ in the germline V gene. The CDR3 spells CASSLELPTDGYTF. The DNA for the CDR3 is TGCGCCAGCAGCTTGGAACTGCCCACGGATGGCTACACCTTC.

Here the CDR3 reads CASSPTGVGSYEQYF. For the CDR3, the DNA is TGTGCCAGCAGCCCGACAGGGGTTGGTTCCTACGAGCAGTACTTC. This chain links TRBV3-1 (or the pseudogene TRBV3-2) with TRBJ2-7; 8 positions match TRBD1. Trimming cost V 4 bases and J 1 base; bases outside gene matches: 6. From germline, CDR1 is LGHDT and CDR2 YNNKEL (reference sequence). The CDR3 contains 15 residues.